These 13 T cell receptor beta chains originate from one sample sequenced in a study of T cell changes during pregnancy in multiple sclerosis. The table came from immunoSEQ multiplex PCR; TCRdb's copy has only in-frame clones and leaves some out. The sample lists roughly 73,000 clones; around nine tenths were seen once. This specimen was peripheral blood, taken in the second trimester of pregnancy. The receptors were sampled from a female donor in good health, enrolled as a control in a pregnancy study.

In DNA, the CDR3 is TGCGCCAGCAGCTTGGGTCTAGCGGGGGGCCTTAGCACAGATACGCAGTATTTT. This gives the protein CASSLGLAGGLSTDTQYF. J is TRBJ2-3 and V is TRBV5-1; 11 bases map to TRBD2. The V gene end was trimmed by 0 bases and the J gene end by 0 bases; junction bases not matched to a gene: 6. The CDR3 has 18 amino acids. The germline gives CDR1 SGHRS, CDR2 YFSETQ.

The gene calls are TRBV5-1 and TRBJ2-1; 8 bases map to TRBD2. Unmatched junction bases numbered 4, after V lost 0 bases and J lost 5 bases. CDR1 and CDR2 (germline): SGHRS, YFSETQ. The CDR3 is 15 residues long. The CDR3 DNA is TGCGCCAGCAGCTTGGCGGGGGGGCAACACAATGAGCAGTTCTTC. Protein sequence: CASSLAGGQHNEQFF. The variable domain in full, with the rest retrieved from reference TRBV5-1 and TRBJ2-1, is KAGVTQTPRYLIKTRGQQVTLSCSPISGHRSVSWYQQTPGQGLQFLFEYFSETQRNKGNFPGRFSGRQFSNSRSEMNVSTLELGDSALYLCASSLAGGQHNEQFFGPGTRLTVL.

This sequence joins TRBV19 and TRBJ2-3; D remains unclear. CDR1 and CDR2 (germline): LNHDA, SQIVND (reference sequence). Trimming removed 4 bases at V and 4 bases at J, with 12 bases between. The CDR3 consists of 14 residues. The CDR3 bases are TGTGCCAGTAGTAGATCCTTGAGTCCAGATACGCAGTATTTT. It translates to CASSRSLSPDTQYF.

The chain has TRBV7-9 and TRBJ1-3, with D perhaps matching TRBD1 (6 bases). The CDR3 has 14 residues. With 4 bases removed from V and 4 bases from J, the gap between germline ends came to 11 bases. Germline V CDR1 and CDR2: SEHNR, FQNEAQ (reference sequence). The CDR3 loop is CASSSTGSGNTIYF. Written as DNA, the CDR3 is TGTGCCAGCAGCTCAACAGGGTCCGGAAACACCATATATTTT.

J is TRBJ1-2 and V is TRBV14, with TRBD1 matching 9 bases. Per the germline V gene, CDR1 is SGHDN and CDR2 is FVKESK. This CDR3 contains 16 residues. J gave up 4 bases and V 4 bases, and 10 bases lay outside the gene matches. For the CDR3, the DNA is TGTGCCAGCAGCCGAACCCAGACAGGGGGGGCCTATGGCTACACCTTC. Translating it yields CASSRTQTGGAYGYTF. The full variable domain, with the rest looked up from reference TRBV14 and TRBJ1-2, is EAGVTQFPSHSVIEKGQTVTLRCDPISGHDNLYWYRRVMGKEIKFLLHFVKESKQDESGMPNNRFLAERTGGTYSTLKVQPAELEDSGVYFCASSRTQTGGAYGYTFGSGTRLTVV.

This clone was seen a single time. This chain joins TRBV28 and TRBJ1-5, with no clear D. The V end was cut by 3 bases, the J end by 3 bases, with 9 bases between. Germline V gene sequence: CDR1 MDHEN, CDR2 SYDVKM. This CDR3 has 14 residues. The CDR3 bases are TGTGCCAGCAGTTTTGGCAGGTACAATCAGCCCCAGCATTTT. It is translated as CASSFGRYNQPQHF.

The V and J genes are TRBV19 and TRBJ1-5; 7 positions agree with TRBD1. The CDR3 totals 15 residues. Germline V gives CDR1 LNHDA, CDR2 SQIVND (reference sequence). V was pared by 3 bases and J by 3 bases, with 5 bases of the junction left unmatched. CDR3 region: CASSIGDSNNQPQHF. CDR3 nucleotide sequence: TGTGCCAGTAGTATCGGGGACAGCAACAATCAGCCCCAGCATTTT.

The J gene is TRBJ1-5, the V gene TRBV18, with TRBD1 matching 7 bases. The ends lost 1 base at V and 5 bases at J; junction bases unmatched: 2. In germline, CDR1 is KGHSH, CDR2 LQKENI. The CDR3 is 14 residues long. The CDR3 spells CASSPQGADQPQHF. As DNA, the CDR3 is TGTGCCAGCTCACCACAGGGGGCAGATCAGCCCCAGCATTTT.

The chain links TRBV5-4 to TRBJ2-7; D unclear. Germline CDR1 and CDR2: SGHNT and YYREEE (reference sequence). Between the trimmed V and J ends, which lost 1 base and 0 bases, there was a span of 8 bases. The CDR3 has 14 residues. The CDR3: CASSLTSHSYEQYF. The CDR3 DNA sequence: TGTGCCAGCAGCTTGACATCCCACTCCTACGAGCAGTACTTC. The whole variable domain, filled in from reference TRBV5-4 and TRBJ2-7, reads ETGVTQSPTHLIKTRGQQVTLRCSSQSGHNTVSWYQQALGQGPQFIFQYYREEENGRGNFPPRFSGLQFPNYSSELNVNALELDDSALYLCASSLTSHSYEQYFGPGTRLTVT.

The chain carries TRBV4-1 and TRBJ1-2, with D possibly TRBD1 on 6 matching bases. The CDR3 extends over 16 amino acids. CDR1 is MGHRA and CDR2 is YSYEKL in the germline V gene. The V and J ends lost 2 bases and 4 bases respectively, with 17 bases between them. CDR3 in amino acids: CASSQMTQTGTYGYTF. CDR3 nucleotides: TGCGCCAGCAGCCAAATGACCCAGACAGGAACCTATGGCTACACCTTC.

The chain uses TRBV30 and TRBJ1-5, with a tentative D call TRBD1 (6 bases). The germline V gene has CDR1 GTSNPN and CDR2 SVGIG (reference sequence). The CDR3 is 13 residues long. V lost 5 bases to trimming and J lost 5 bases, with 13 bases between them. The CDR3 is CAWSWGPDQPQHF. Written as DNA, the CDR3 is TGTGCCTGGTCCTGGGGGCCTGATCAGCCCCAGCATTTT.

V gene TRBV27 combines with J gene TRBJ1-2, with a tentative D call TRBD1 (6 bases). V shed 7 bases and J shed 2 bases, with 17 bases lying between them. The CDR3 sequence is 15 residues long. Germline V CDR1 and CDR2: MNHEY, SMNVEV (reference sequence). CDR3: CASTISGVRNYGYTF. The DNA of the CDR3 is TGTGCCAGCACAATCTCAGGGGTGCGCAACTATGGCTACACCTTC.

The genes are TRBV9 and TRBJ2-3, with 7 bases aligning to TRBD2. Germline V gene sequence: CDR1 SGDLS, CDR2 YYNGEE. There are 15 residues in the CDR3. V lost 4 bases to trimming and J lost 2 bases; unmatched junction nucleotides: 7. In DNA, the CDR3 is TGTGCCAGCAGCCCCGCAGCGGGGAACACAGATACGCAGTATTTT. It translates to CASSPAAGNTDTQYF.